This T cell receptor beta chain was found in a study of blood T cell repertoires in COVID-19. Study summary: In each case, the material was cDNA or gDNA derived from T cells, B-cell-depleted T cells, or PBMCs.

Followed over time, Seattle patients had been enrolled while infection was active. Sequencing used immunoSEQ multiplex PCR; TCRdb keeps in-frame clones, though not all of them. Seen here are approximately 300,000 clones, roughly 90% observed once, and the top ten hold about 11%. CDR3 length equals 13 residues. Trimming cost V 4 bases and J 5 bases, with 11 bases left between them. Per the germline V gene, CDR1 is SNHLY and CDR2 is FYNNEI. This TCR was sampled from a woman in her twenties or thirties with COVID-19, enrolled during active disease. The sample consisted of peripheral blood. The J gene is TRBJ1-2, the V gene TRBV2, with D unclear. DNA for the CDR3: TGTGCCAGCAGTGTAACGCGGCAGTATGGCTACACCTTC. It yields the protein CASSVTRQYGYTF.